One TCR beta chain is described in this entry. Antigen: not known. This record belongs to a study of identical twins. Study-wide results and limits: Conclusions relied on cross-sectional statistical analysis, not following the same donors.

Trimming left V 11 bases short and J 8 bases short, with 18 bases between. CDR3 length: 13 amino acids. Germline CDR1 is MNHEY and CDR2 is SMNVEV (reference sequence). TCRdb reanalysed the 5' RACE reads using MiXCR and keeps one entry per CDR3 protein. The data contain 1.5 million or so distinct CDR3 sequences, roughly 35% of them singletons. The sequenced sample was cord blood. The V call is TRBV27, the J call TRBJ1-4; D may be TRBD1 (6 bases). The clonotype originates from a newborn girl in good health. The CDR3 nucleotides read TGTGCCTCCCGGGGGCAGTATCGGGAAAAACTGTTTTTT. Translating it yields CASRGQYREKLFF.